This TCR beta chain was documented in a study of shared clonotypes between healthy human individuals. Across the study: Aged 18 to 49, the donors were a couple of women and three men. Overall study findings and caveats: Clonotypes that were shared across a handful of donors made up about 5.1% of naive CD4 clonotypes. Across subsets, estimated richness was generally greater for naive than for memory populations.

Regarding this clone: Antigen: not known.

Donors comprised only Caucasian adults living in Nashville, Tennessee. Assay used: immunoSEQ multiplex PCR; TCRdb lists only in-frame clones, some missing. The repertoire has under 600,000 clones, 95% to 97% of them found once; the top ten carry 0.05% to 0.08%. The TCR originated in a woman in her twenties or thirties in good health. The material sequenced was naive CD4+ T cells sorted from blood. Subset specified: CD45RA+ positively selected.

CDR3 loop: CASSAYVGGPETQYF. DNA of the CDR3: TGCGCCAGCAGTGCCTATGTGGGGGGCCCAGAGACCCAGTACTTC. The chain is built from TRBV10-2 and TRBJ2-5; tentatively, D is TRBD1 or TRBD2 (6 bases each). The germline V gene has CDR1 WSHSY and CDR2 SAAADI. V dropped 4 bases and J dropped 4 bases, with 16 bases sitting between them. CDR3 length equals 15 residues.